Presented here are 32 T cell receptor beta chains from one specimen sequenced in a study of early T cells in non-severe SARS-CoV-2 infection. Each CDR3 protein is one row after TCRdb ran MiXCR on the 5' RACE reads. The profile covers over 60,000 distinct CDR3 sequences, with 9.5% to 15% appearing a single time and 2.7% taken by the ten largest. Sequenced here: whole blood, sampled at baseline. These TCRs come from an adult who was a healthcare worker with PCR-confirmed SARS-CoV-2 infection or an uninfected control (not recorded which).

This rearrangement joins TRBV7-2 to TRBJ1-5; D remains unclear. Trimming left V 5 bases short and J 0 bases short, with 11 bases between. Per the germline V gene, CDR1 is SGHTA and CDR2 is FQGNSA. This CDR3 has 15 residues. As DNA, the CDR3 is TGTGCCAGCAGCCCAACTCACCTTAGCAATCAGCCCCAGCATTTT. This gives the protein CASSPTHLSNQPQHF.

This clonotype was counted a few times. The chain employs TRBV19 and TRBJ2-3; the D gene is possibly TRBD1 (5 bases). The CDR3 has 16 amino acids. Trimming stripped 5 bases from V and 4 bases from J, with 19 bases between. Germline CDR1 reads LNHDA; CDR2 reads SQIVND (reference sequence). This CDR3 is CASSPGQRILADTQYF. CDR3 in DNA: TGTGCCAGTAGTCCAGGACAAAGGATTCTGGCAGATACGCAGTATTTT.

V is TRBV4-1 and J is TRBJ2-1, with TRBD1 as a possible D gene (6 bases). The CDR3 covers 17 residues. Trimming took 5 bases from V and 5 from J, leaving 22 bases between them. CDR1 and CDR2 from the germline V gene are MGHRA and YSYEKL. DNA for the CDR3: TGCGCCAGCAGCGAATCTTTGGTTTGGGGGACAAACAATGAGCAGTTCTTC. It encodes CASSESLVWGTNNEQFF.

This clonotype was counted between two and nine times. The CDR3 sequence is CASSPRHRDISGYTF. In DNA, the CDR3 is TGTGCCAGCTCACCCCGGCACCGGGACATCAGTGGCTACACCTTC. This rearrangement joins TRBV18 to TRBJ1-2; tentatively, D is TRBD1 (6 bases). The germline V gene has CDR1 KGHSH and CDR2 LQKENI. The CDR3 is 15 residues long. V lost 3 bases, J lost 7 bases, and 18 bases lay in between.

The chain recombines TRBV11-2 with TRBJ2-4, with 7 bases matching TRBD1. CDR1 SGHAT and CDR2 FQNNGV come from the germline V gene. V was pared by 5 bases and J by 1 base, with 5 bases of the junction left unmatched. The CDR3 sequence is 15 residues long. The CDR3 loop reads CASSTTGVAKNIQYF. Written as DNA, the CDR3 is TGTGCCAGCAGCACCACAGGGGTGGCCAAAAACATTCAGTACTTC.

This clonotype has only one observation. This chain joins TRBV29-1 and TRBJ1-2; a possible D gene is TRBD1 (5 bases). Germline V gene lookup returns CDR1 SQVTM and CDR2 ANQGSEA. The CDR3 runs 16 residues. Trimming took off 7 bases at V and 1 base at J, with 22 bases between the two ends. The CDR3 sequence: CSALTGVLPYNYGYTF. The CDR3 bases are TGCAGCGCCCTGACGGGGGTCCTGCCCTATAACTATGGCTACACCTTC.

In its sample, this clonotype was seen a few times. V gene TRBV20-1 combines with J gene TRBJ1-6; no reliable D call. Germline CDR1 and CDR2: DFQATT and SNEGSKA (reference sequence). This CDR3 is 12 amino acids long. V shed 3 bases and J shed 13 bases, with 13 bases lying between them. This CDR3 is CSARSTSGPLHF. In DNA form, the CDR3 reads TGCAGTGCTAGGTCAACGAGTGGCCCCCTCCACTTT.

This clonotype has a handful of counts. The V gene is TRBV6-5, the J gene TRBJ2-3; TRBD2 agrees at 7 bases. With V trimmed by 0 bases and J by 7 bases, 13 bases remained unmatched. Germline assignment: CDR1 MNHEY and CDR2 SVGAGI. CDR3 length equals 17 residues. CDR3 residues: CASSYSTISGTPYTQYF. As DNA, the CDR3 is TGTGCCAGCAGTTACTCGACTATAAGCGGGACGCCTTATACGCAGTATTTT.

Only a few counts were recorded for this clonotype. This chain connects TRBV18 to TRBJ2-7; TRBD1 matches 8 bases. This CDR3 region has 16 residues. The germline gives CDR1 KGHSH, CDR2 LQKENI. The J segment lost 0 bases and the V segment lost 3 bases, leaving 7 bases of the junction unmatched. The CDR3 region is CASSPMTGVTSYEQYF. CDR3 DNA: TGTGCCAGCTCACCCATGACAGGGGTCACCTCCTACGAGCAGTACTTC.

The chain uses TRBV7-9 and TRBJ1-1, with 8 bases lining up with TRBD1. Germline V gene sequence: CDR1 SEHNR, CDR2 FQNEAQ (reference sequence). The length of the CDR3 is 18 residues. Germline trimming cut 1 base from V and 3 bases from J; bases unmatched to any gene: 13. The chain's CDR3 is CASSLGGWQGATDTEAFF. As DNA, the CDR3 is TGTGCCAGCAGCTTAGGTGGATGGCAGGGGGCGACGGACACTGAAGCTTTCTTT.

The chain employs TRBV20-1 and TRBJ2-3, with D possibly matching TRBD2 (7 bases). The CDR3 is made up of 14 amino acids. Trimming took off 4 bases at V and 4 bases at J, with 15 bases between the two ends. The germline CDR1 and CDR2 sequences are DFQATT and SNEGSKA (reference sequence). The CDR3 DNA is TGCAGTGCTATCCGCCAGGGGAGGGCAGATACGCAGTATTTT. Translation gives CSAIRQGRADTQYF.

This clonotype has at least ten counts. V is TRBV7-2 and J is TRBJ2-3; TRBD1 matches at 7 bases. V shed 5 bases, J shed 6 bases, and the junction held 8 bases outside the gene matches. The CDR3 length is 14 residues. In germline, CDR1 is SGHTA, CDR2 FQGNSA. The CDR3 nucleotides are TGTGCCAGCAGCATCGGGACAGTGCGGGATACGCAGTATTTT. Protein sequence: CASSIGTVRDTQYF. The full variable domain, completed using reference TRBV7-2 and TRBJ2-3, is GAGVSQSPSNKVTEKGKDVELRCDPISGHTALYWYRQSLGQGLEFLIYFQGNSAPDKSGLPSDRFSAERTGGSVSTLTIQRTQQEDSAVYLCASSIGTVRDTQYFGPGTRLTVL.

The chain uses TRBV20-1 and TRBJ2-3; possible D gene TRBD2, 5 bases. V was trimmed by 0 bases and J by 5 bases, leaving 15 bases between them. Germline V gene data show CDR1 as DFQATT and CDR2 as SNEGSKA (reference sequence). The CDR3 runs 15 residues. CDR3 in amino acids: CSARDLLVGVDTQYF. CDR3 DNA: TGCAGTGCTAGAGATCTACTAGTTGGGGTAGATACGCAGTATTTT.

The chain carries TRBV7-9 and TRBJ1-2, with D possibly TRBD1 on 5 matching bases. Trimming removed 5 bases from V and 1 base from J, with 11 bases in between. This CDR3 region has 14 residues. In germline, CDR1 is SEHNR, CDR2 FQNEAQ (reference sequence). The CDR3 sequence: CASSLGALNYGYTF. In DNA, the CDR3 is TGTGCCAGCAGCCTAGGGGCGCTTAACTATGGCTACACCTTC.

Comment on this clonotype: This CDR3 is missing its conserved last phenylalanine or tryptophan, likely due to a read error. CDR3 in DNA: TGCAGCGTTGAAGATGGGAAAGGGTTGGGTAACGAGCAGTACTCC. Amino acids: CSVEDGKGLGNEQYS. V is TRBV29-1 and J is TRBJ2-7; no definite D call. V was shortened by 0 bases and J by 5 bases, with 17 bases between the two germline ends. Germline lookup yields CDR1 SQVTM and CDR2 ANQGSEA. CDR3 size: 15 residues.

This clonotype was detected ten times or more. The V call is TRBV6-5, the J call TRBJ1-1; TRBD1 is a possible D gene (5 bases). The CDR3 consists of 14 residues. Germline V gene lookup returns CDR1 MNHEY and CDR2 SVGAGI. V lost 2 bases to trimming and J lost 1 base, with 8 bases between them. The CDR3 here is CASSYDRANTEAFF. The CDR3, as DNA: TGTGCCAGCAGTTACGACAGAGCGAACACTGAAGCTTTCTTT.

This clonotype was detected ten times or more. CDR3 sequence: CASKERVRLNTEAFF. CDR3 in DNA: TGTGCCAGTAAAGAACGCGTCCGGCTGAACACTGAAGCTTTCTTT. The chain uses TRBV19 and TRBJ1-1; D remains ambiguous. CDR3 size: 15 residues. Trimming pared 7 bases from V and 0 bases from J, leaving 15 bases between. Germline V gives CDR1 LNHDA, CDR2 SQIVND (reference sequence).

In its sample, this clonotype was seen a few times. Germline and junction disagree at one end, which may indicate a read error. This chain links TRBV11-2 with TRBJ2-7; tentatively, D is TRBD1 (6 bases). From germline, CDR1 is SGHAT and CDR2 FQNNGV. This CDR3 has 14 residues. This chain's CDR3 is CTSSLGRQDYEQYF. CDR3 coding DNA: TGTACCAGCAGCTTAGGTAGACAGGACTACGAGCAGTACTTC.

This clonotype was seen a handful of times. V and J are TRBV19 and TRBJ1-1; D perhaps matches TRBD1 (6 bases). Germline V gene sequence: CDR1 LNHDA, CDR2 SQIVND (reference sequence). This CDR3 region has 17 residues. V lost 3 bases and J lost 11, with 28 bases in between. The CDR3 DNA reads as TGTGCCAGTAGTATGGCGGTTGCGGGGGCGCAGATCGGAGCGGCTTTCTTT. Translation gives CASSMAVAGAQIGAAFF.

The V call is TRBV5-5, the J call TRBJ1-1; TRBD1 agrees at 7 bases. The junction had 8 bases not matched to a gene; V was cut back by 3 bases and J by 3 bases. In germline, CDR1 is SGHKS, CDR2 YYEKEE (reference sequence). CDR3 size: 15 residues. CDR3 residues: CASSSIPGTDTEAFF. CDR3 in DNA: TGTGCCAGCAGCTCGATACCGGGGACAGACACTGAAGCTTTCTTT.

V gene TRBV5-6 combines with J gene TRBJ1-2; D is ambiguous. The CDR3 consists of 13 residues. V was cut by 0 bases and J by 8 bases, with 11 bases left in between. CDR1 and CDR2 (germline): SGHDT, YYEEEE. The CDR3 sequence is CASSLERVRGYTF. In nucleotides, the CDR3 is TGTGCCAGCAGCTTGGAGAGGGTACGGGGCTACACCTTC.

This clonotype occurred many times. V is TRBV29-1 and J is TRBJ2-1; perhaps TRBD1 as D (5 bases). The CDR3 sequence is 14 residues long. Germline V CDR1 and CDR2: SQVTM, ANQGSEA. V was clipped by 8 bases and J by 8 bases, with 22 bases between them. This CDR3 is CSFLPSGLMDEQFF. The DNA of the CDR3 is TGCAGCTTTCTCCCATCAGGGTTAATGGATGAGCAGTTCTTC.

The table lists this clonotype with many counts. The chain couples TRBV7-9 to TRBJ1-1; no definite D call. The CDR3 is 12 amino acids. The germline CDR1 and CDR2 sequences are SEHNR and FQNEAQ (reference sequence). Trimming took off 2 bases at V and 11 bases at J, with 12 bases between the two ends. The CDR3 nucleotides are TGTGCCAGCAGCTTACAGGCTAGTGAGGCTTTCTTT. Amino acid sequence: CASSLQASEAFF.

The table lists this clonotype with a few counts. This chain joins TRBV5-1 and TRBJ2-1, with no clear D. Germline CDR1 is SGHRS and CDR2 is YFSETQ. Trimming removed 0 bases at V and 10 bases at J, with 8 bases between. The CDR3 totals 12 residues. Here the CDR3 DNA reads TGCGCCAGCAGCTTGGGAGTCGCGGAGCAGTTCTTC. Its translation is CASSLGVAEQFF.

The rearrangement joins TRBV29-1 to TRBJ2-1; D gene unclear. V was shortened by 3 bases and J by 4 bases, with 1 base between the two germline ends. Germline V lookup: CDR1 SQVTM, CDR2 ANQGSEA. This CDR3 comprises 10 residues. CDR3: CSVDYNEQFF. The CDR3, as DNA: TGCAGCGTTGATTACAATGAGCAGTTCTTC.

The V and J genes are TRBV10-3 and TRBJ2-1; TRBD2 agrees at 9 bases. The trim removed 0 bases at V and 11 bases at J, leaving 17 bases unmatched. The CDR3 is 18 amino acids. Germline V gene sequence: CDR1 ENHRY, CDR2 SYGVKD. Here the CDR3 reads CAISESPGTSRAQGKQFF. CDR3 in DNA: TGTGCCATCAGTGAGTCGCCCGGGACTAGCAGAGCTCAGGGGAAGCAGTTCTTC.

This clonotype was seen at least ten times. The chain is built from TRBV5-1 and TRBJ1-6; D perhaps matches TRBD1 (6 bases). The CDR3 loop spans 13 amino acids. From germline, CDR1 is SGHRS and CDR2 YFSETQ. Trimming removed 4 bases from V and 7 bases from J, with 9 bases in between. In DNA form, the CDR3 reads TGCGCCAGCAGCGGACAGAGCAATTCACCCCTCCACTTT. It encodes CASSGQSNSPLHF.

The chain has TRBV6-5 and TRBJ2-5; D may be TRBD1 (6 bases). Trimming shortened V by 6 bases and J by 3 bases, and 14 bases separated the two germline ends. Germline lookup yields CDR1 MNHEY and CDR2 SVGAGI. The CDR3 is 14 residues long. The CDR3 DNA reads TGTGCCAGCAGCCCCACAGGGCCCAAAGAGACCCAGTACTTC. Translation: CASSPTGPKETQYF.

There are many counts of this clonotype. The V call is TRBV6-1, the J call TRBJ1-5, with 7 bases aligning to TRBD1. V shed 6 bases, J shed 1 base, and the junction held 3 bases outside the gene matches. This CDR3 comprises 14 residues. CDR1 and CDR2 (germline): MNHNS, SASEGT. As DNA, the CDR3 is TGTGCCAGCAGGGTAGGGGGCAGCAATCAGCCCCAGCATTTT. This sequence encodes CASRVGGSNQPQHF.

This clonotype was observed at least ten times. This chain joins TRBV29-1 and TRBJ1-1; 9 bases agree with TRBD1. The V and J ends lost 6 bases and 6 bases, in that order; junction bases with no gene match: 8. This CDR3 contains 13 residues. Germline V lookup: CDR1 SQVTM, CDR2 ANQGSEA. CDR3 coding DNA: TGCAGCGTCGCCGGGACAGGGCTCTCTGAAGCTTTCTTT. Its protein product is CSVAGTGLSEAFF.

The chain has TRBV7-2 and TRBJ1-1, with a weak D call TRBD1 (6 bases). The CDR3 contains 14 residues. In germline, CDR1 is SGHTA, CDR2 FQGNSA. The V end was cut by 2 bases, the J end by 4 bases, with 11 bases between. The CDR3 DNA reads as TGTGCCAGCAGCTTACAAGGGGGGAGCACTGAAGCTTTCTTT. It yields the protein CASSLQGGSTEAFF.

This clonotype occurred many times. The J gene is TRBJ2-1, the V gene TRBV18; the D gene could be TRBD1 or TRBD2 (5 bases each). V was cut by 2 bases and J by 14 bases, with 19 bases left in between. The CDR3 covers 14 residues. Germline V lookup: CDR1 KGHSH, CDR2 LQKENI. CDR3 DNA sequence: TGTGCCAGCTCACCAGGGGGAGTCCCCCTGCTGGAGTTCTTC. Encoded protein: CASSPGGVPLLEFF.